This T cell receptor (beta chain) was retrieved from a study of cytotoxic CD8 clonotypes in ibrutinib-treated CLL. Background on the study: The taking of response samples occurred after a median about eleven months of treatment, with a range of 6 to 36.

Study conclusions and caveats: Having risen at ibrutinib response, clonality had fallen back toward baseline by progression.

Deep sequencing aimed at 1 in 200,000 to 1 in 1 million T cells' resolution. The table came from immunoSEQ multiplex PCR; TCRdb's copy has only in-frame clones and leaves some out. The sample contains about 200,000 clones, more than 75% of which appear only once. This clone has a handful of counts. The antigen remains unidentified. The junction had 7 bases not matched to a gene; V was cut back by 1 base and J by 5 bases. Germline V gene lookup returns CDR1 MGHDK and CDR2 SYGVNS. The CDR3 sequence is 15 residues long. Sequenced here: PBMCs, sampled after 12 months of ibrutinib treatment. The chain employs TRBV25-1 and TRBJ2-7, with 8 bases matching TRBD2. The clonotype comes from a human donor with chronic lymphocytic leukemia. In DNA form, the CDR3 reads TGTGCCAGCAGTGAATCCTCGACTAGCGCGGACGAGCAGTACTTC. It yields the protein CASSESSTSADEQYF.